This TCR beta chain was profiled in a study of blood T cells in healthy people across ages. Study-level results: Naive T cell percentage showed a strong correlation with the diversity of TCR beta. Estimates based on one million T cells were treated as lower bounds.

Alongside a J-beta primer mix, a sample-barcoded 5' primer served in a second PCR lasting 7 to 11 cycles. The template-switch adaptor was a 5' adaptor with 12 random nucleotides. It tagged each cDNA molecule. TCRdb recomputed calls from the 5' RACE reads with MiXCR, one row per CDR3 protein. The sample holds just over 1 million distinct CDR3 sequences, 40% to 50% seen once. As concerns this clonotype: Its antigen remains unknown.

In germline, CDR1 is MNHEY, CDR2 SMNVEV (reference sequence). Deletions cut 4 bases from V and 6 bases from J, with 16 bases between. There are 15 residues in the CDR3. This sequence joins TRBV27 and TRBJ2-1; TRBD1 or TRBD2 may be the D gene (5 bases each). The TCR sequence derives from a woman aged 60-75 years in good health. The sample was blood. The CDR3 DNA reads as TGTGCCAGCAGTTGGAGCGGTCGCCAGGGCAATGAGCAGTTCTTC. This encodes CASSWSGRQGNEQFF.